The 4 T cell receptor beta chains in this list originate from one sample, sequenced in a study of blood T cell repertoires in COVID-19. Assay used: immunoSEQ multiplex PCR; TCRdb lists only in-frame clones, some missing. The table shows 450,000 to 600,000 clones, with around 90% occurring only once. Sequenced input: PBMCs or T cells enriched from blood (not recorded which). The receptors were gathered from a young woman who had recovered from COVID-19.

The chain joins TRBV5-1 to TRBJ1-1; 9 nucleotides line up with TRBD1. V trimming: 2 bases; J trimming: 6 bases; junction bases outside the gene matches: 11. The CDR3 is made up of 16 amino acids. Germline-derived CDR1 and CDR2 are SGHRS and YFSETQ. The CDR3 DNA follows: TGCGCCAGCAGCTTAGGGTTCGGACAGGGGAGTTCTGAAGCTTTCTTT. It specifies CASSLGFGQGSSEAFF. Filled out from reference TRBV5-1 and TRBJ1-1, the complete variable domain reads KAGVTQTPRYLIKTRGQQVTLSCSPISGHRSVSWYQQTPGQGLQFLFEYFSETQRNKGNFPGRFSGRQFSNSRSEMNVSTLELGDSALYLCASSLGFGQGSSEAFFGQGTRLTVV.

The rearrangement joins TRBV11-2 to TRBJ2-1; a possible D gene is TRBD1 (5 bases). From germline, CDR1 is SGHAT and CDR2 FQNNGV. The ends were cut back, 5 bases at V and 12 bases at J, with 17 bases in the middle. The CDR3 is 13 residues long. CDR3 sequence reads: CASSADRNQWQFF. CDR3 in DNA: TGTGCCAGCAGCGCCGACAGAAACCAGTGGCAGTTCTTC.

The chain links TRBV6-1 to TRBJ2-7; maybe TRBD1 (6 bases). The CDR3 length is 14 residues. With 3 bases removed from V and 5 bases from J, the gap between germline ends came to 14 bases. The germline gives CDR1 MNHNS, CDR2 SASEGT. The CDR3 loop reads CASSDNRVPHEQYF. CDR3 DNA: TGTGCCAGCAGTGACAACAGGGTTCCCCACGAGCAGTACTTC.

The rearrangement uses TRBV6-5 and TRBJ1-3; tentatively, D is TRBD1 (5 bases). Germline values: CDR1 MNHEY, CDR2 SVGAGI. Trimming removed 8 bases at V and 7 bases at J, with 15 bases between. The CDR3 is 13 residues long. Here the CDR3 DNA reads TGTGCCAGCTGCTTCCTGGAGGGGAACACCATATATTTT. The encoded protein is CASCFLEGNTIYF.